The 6 T cell receptor beta chains listed next were all sequenced from one sample in a study of blood T cell repertoires in COVID-19 (dated by TCRdb to the early 2020s). The library was generated by the immunoSEQ multiplex PCR assay. TCRdb obtained this table from immuneACCESS and retained in-frame rearrangements with V and J assigned. These tables miss some clones; where compared with another copy, unresolved V genes account for less than half of the shortfall, and the remainder is unexplained. This sample is represented by about 120,000 clones; under 80% of them were singletons. The ten most abundant clones make up approximately 2.5% of the sample. The sample taken for sequencing was peripheral blood. These receptor sequences come from a man in his 70s with acute or convalescent COVID-19.

V and J are TRBV2 and TRBJ2-5, with TRBD1 matching 8 bases. After removal of 2 bases from V and 2 bases from J, the junction contained 1 base not matched to a gene. The CDR3 has 14 residues. Germline V CDR1 and CDR2: SNHLY, FYNNEI. The CDR3 loop is CASSERTGQETQYF. The CDR3 DNA follows: TGTGCCAGCAGTGAAAGGACAGGGCAAGAGACCCAGTACTTC.

J is TRBJ2-3 and V is TRBV21-1; the table's D call TRBD1 went unverified against the DNA. TRBV21-1 is labeled a pseudogene. The CDR3 is 15 amino acids. The CDR3 nucleotides are TGTGCCAGCAGCGAAAGTCACAGTCCCACAGATACGCAGTATTTT. It is translated as CASSESHSPTDTQYF.

This chain uses TRBV2 with TRBJ1-5; TRBD1 matches 9 bases. This CDR3 has 15 residues. V lost 7 bases to trimming and J lost 3 bases; unmatched junction nucleotides: 7. Germline CDR1 and CDR2: SNHLY and FYNNEI. CDR3 nucleotides: TGTGCCAGCAACCGCGGGACAGGGACCAATCAGCCCCAGCATTTT. Translated: CASNRGTGTNQPQHF.

This chain joins TRBV19 and TRBJ2-2, with D maybe TRBD2 (5 bases). V was clipped by 4 bases and J by 6 bases, with 9 bases between them. CDR1 and CDR2 (germline): LNHDA, SQIVND (reference sequence). The CDR3 extends over 13 amino acids. CDR3 sequence (DNA): TGTGCCAGTAGTAATCGGGGAGCCGGGGAGCTGTTTTTT. Amino acid sequence: CASSNRGAGELFF. Full variable domain (remainder filled in from reference TRBV19 and TRBJ2-2): DGGITQSPKYLFRKEGQNVTLSCEQNLNHDAMYWYRQDPGQGLRLIYYSQIVNDFQKGDIAEGYSVSREKKESFPLTVTSAQKNPTAFYLCASSNRGAGELFFGEGSRLTVL.

The rearrangement joins TRBV11-3 to TRBJ2-7, with TRBD1 matching 10 bases. V was pared by 3 bases and J by 0 bases, with 11 bases of the junction left unmatched. The CDR3 spans 18 residues. CDR1 is SGHNT, CDR2 YENEEA, per germline. CDR3 amino acids: CASSLDIAGTGDSYEQYF. CDR3 in DNA: TGTGCCAGCAGCTTGGATATTGCCGGGACAGGGGACTCCTACGAGCAGTACTTC.

The chain's CDR3 is CASMSGVYSPLHF. CDR3 DNA: TGTGCCAGTATGTCAGGGGTATATTCACCCCTCCACTTT. V and J are TRBV19 and TRBJ1-6; perhaps TRBD1 as D (6 bases). The CDR3 consists of 13 residues. The V gene's germline CDR1 is LNHDA and CDR2 SQIVND (reference sequence). The ends were cut back, 7 bases at V and 8 bases at J, with 12 bases in the middle.